The source of this T cell receptor (beta chain) is a study of blood T cell repertoires in COVID-19. Study information: Donors in the United States, Italy and Spain gave samples during acute or convalescent COVID-19.

The V gene lost 1 base and the J gene lost 10 bases, with 10 bases spanning the gap. The germline gives CDR1 MGHRA, CDR2 YSYEKL. There are 12 residues in the CDR3. Self-reported history from a screening survey and questionnaire set each donor's cohort. Recovery among Cohort 3 donors was established by two negative PCRs, clearance, or symptom resolution. Authors' methods: Cell counts per sample came from amplifying reference gene primers. Produced via immunoSEQ multiplex PCR; TCRdb's table is partial and in-frame only. D and trimming come from the DNA, and the V and J calls and clone size come from that table. The repertoire holds 180,000 or so clones, with roughly 83% as singletons.

The TCR sequence derives from a woman aged 30 to 39 who had recovered from COVID-19. The sequencing sample was made of PBMCs or T cells enriched from blood (not recorded which). V and J are TRBV4-1 and TRBJ1-1; the D gene is possibly TRBD1 (6 bases). CDR3 nucleotide sequence: TGCGCCAGCAGCCAAGCGGGACATCGAGCTTTCTTT. Amino acid sequence: CASSQAGHRAFF.